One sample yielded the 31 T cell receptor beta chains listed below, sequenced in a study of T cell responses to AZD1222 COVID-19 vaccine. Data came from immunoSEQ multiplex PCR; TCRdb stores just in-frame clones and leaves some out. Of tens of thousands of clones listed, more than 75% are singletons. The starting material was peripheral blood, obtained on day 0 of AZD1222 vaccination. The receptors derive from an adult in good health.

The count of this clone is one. The CDR3 DNA sequence: TGCGCCAGCAGTCCGGCAGGGTCTGGCTACACCTTC. Translated: CASSPAGSGYTF. The chain couples TRBV10-2 to TRBJ1-2; D is possibly TRBD1 (5 bases). The CDR3 loop spans 12 amino acids. Trimming took off 5 bases at V and 7 bases at J, with 11 bases between the two ends. Per germline, CDR1 WSHSY and CDR2 SAAADI.

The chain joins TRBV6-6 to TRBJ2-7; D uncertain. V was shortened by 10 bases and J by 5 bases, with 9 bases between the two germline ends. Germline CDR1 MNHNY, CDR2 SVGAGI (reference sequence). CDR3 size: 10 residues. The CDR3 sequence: CATEFNEQYF. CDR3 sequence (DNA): TGTGCCACCGAATTCAACGAGCAGTACTTC.

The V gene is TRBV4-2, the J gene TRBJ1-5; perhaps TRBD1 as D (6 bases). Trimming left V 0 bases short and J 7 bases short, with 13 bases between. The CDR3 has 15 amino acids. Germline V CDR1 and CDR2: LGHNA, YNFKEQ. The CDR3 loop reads CASSQDPQGGQPQHF. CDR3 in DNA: TGTGCCAGCAGCCAAGATCCACAGGGTGGACAGCCCCAGCATTTT.

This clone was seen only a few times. The chain's CDR3 is CASSLGRDVHSNQPQHF. The DNA for the CDR3 is TGTGCCAGCAGCTTAGGCCGGGACGTACATAGCAATCAGCCCCAGCATTTT. The chain combines TRBV7-6 with TRBJ1-5, with D perhaps TRBD1 (5 bases). Germline CDR1 and CDR2: SGHVS and FNYEAQ. The germline V and J ends were trimmed by 1 base and 0 bases, with 13 bases remaining between them. The CDR3 is 17 residues long.

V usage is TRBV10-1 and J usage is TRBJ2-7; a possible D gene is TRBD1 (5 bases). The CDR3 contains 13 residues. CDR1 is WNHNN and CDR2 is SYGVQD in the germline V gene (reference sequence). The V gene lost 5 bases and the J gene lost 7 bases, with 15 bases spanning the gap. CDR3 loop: CASSTRQGGEQYF. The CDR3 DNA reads TGCGCCAGCAGTACCCGTCAGGGTGGAGAGCAGTACTTC.

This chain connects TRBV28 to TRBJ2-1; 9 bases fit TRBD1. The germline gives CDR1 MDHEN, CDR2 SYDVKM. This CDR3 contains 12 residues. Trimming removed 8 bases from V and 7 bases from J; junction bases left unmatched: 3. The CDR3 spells CASWDRANEQFF. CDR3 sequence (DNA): TGTGCCAGCTGGGACAGGGCTAATGAGCAGTTCTTC.

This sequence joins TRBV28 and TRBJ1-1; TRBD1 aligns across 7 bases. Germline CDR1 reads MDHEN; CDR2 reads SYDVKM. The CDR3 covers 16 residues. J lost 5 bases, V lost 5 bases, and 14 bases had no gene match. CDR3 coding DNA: TGTGCCAGCAGTCCTCGACAGGGACGAGGTCGGACTGAAGCTTTCTTT. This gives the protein CASSPRQGRGRTEAFF.

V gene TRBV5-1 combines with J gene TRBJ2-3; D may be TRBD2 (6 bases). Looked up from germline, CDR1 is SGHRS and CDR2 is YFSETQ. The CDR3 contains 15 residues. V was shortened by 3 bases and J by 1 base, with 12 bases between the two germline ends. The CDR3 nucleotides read TGCGCCAGCAGCTCCGACGGGGGTCGCACAGATACGCAGTATTTT. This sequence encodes CASSSDGGRTDTQYF.

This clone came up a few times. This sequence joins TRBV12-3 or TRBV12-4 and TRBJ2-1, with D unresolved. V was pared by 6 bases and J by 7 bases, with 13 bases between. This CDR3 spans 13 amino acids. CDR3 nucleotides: TGTGCCAGCAGCCTGACGAGCAGTAATGAGCAGTTCTTC. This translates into CASSLTSSNEQFF.

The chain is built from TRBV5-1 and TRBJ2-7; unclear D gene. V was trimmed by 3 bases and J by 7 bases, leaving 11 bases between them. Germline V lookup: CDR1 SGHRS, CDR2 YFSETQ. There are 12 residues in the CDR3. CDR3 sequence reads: CASSSSGAEQYF. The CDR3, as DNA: TGCGCCAGCAGCTCGTCTGGTGCTGAGCAGTACTTC.

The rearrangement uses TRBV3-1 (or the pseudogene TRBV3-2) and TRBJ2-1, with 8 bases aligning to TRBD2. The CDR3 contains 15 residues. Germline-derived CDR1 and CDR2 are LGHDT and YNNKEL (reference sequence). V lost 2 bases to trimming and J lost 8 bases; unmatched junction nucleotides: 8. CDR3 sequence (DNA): TGTGCCAGCAGCCAAACGGGGACTAGTTCCTATGAGCAGTTCTTC. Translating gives CASSQTGTSSYEQFF.

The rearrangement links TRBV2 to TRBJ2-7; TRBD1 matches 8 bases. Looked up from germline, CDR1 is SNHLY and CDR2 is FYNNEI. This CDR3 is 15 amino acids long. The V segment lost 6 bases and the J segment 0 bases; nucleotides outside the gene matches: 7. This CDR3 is CASSEGQASSYEQYF. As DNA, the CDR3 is TGTGCCAGCAGCGAGGGACAGGCGAGCTCCTACGAGCAGTACTTC.

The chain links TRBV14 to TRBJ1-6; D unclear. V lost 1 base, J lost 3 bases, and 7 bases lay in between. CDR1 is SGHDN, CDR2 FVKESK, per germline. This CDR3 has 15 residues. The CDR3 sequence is CASSQVDSYNSPLHF. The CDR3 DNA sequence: TGTGCCAGCAGCCAAGTAGATAGCTATAATTCACCCCTCCACTTT.

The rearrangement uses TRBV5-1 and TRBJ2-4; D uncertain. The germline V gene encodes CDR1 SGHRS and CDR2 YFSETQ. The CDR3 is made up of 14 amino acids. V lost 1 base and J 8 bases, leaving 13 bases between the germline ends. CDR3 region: CASSLFGMTDIQYF. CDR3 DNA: TGCGCCAGCAGCTTGTTTGGTATGACCGACATTCAGTACTTC.

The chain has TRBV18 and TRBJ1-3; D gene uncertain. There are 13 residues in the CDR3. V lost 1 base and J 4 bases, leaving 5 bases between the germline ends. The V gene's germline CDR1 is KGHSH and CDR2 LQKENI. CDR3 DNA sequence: TGTGCCAGCTCACCACAAAAGGGAAACACCATATATTTT. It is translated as CASSPQKGNTIYF.

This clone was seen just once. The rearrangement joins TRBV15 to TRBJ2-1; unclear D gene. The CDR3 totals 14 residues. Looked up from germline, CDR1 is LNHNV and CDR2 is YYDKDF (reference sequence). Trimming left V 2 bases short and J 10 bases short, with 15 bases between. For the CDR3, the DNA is TGTGCCACCAGCAGACCAGACAAGAGACCCGAGCAGTTCTTC. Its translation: CATSRPDKRPEQFF.

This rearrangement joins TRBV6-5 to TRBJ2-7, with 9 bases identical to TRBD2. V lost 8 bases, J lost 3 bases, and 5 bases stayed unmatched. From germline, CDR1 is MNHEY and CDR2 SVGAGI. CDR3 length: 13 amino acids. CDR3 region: CASRLAGNYEQYF. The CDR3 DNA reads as TGTGCCAGCCGGCTAGCGGGAAACTACGAGCAGTACTTC.

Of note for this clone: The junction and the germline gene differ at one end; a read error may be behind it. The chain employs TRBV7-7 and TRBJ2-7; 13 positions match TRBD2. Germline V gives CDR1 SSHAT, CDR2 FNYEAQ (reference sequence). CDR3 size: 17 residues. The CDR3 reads CASRVGLAGAPSYEQYF. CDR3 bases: TGTGCTAGCAGAGTCGGACTAGCGGGAGCTCCCTCCTACGAGCAGTACTTC.

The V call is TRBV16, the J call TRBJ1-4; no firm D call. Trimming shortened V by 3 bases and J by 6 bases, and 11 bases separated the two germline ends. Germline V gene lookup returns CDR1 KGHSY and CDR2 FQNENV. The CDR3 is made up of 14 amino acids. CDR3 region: CASSHRTVYEKLFF. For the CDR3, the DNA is TGTGCCAGCAGCCACCGGACCGTATATGAAAAACTGTTTTTT.

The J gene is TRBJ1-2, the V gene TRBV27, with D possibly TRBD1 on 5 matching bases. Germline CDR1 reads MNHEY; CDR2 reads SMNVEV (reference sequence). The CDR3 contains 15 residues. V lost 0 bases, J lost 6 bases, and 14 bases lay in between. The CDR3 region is CASSLSRVSGNGYTF. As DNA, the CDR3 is TGTGCCAGCAGTTTATCGAGAGTATCAGGGAATGGCTACACCTTC.

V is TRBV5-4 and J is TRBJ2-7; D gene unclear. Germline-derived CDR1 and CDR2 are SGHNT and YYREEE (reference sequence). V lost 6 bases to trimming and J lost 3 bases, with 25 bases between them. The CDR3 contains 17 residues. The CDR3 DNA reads TGTGCCAGCACCCCCGGATTGTTAAGTACCACGGGCTACGAGCAGTACTTC. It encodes CASTPGLLSTTGYEQYF.

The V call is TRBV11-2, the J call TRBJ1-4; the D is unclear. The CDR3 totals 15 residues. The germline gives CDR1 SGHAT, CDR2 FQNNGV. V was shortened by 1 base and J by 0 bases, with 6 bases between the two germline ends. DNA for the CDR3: TGTGCCAGCAGCTTAGGTGTCGCAACTAATGAAAAACTGTTTTTT. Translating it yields CASSLGVATNEKLFF.

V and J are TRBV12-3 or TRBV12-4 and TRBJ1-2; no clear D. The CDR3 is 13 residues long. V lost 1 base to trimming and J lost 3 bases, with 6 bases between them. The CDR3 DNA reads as TGTGCCAGCAGTTTAGAAAGATACTATGGCTACACCTTC. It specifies CASSLERYYGYTF.

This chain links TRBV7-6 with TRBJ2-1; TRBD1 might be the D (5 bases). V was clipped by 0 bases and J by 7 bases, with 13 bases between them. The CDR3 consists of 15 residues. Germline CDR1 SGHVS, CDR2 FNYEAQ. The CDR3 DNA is TGTGCCAGCAGCTTAGCCCAGGGAATCAGGAATGAGCAGTTCTTC. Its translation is CASSLAQGIRNEQFF.

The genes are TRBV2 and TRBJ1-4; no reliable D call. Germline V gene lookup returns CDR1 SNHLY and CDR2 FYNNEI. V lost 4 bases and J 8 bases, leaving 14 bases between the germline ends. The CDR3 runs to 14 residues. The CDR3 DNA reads TGTGCCAGCAGTGTAGGACTAACGGGGGAAAAACTGTTTTTT. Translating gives CASSVGLTGEKLFF.

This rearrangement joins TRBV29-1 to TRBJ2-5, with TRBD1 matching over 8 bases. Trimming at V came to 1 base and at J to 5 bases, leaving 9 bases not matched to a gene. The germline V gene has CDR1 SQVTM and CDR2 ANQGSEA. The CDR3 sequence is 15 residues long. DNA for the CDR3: TGCAGCGTTGAAGTAAATGGACAGGGCGGGGAGACCCAGTACTTC. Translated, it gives CSVEVNGQGGETQYF.

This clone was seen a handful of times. The CDR3 loop is CASSWLEAKDTQYF. CDR3 sequence (DNA): TGCGCCAGCAGCTGGCTGGAGGCGAAGGATACGCAGTATTTT. The chain links TRBV5-1 to TRBJ2-3; weak D call: TRBD2 (5 bases). V was clipped by 3 bases and J by 6 bases, with 14 bases between them. The CDR3 spans 14 residues. The V gene's germline CDR1 is SGHRS and CDR2 YFSETQ. The variable domain in full, with the rest retrieved from reference TRBV5-1 and TRBJ2-3, is KAGVTQTPRYLIKTRGQQVTLSCSPISGHRSVSWYQQTPGQGLQFLFEYFSETQRNKGNFPGRFSGRQFSNSRSEMNVSTLELGDSALYLCASSWLEAKDTQYFGPGTRLTVL.

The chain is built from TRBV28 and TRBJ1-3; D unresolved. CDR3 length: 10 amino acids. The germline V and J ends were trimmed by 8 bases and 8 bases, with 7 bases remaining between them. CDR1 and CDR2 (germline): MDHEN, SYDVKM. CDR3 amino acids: CASWSDTIYF. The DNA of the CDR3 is TGTGCCAGCTGGAGTGACACCATATATTTT.

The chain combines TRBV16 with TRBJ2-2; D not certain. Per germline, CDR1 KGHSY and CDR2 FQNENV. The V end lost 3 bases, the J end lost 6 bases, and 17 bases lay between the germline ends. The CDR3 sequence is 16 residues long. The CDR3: CASSHVNSPRSGELFF. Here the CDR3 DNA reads TGTGCCAGCAGCCACGTAAACTCGCCCAGATCCGGGGAGCTGTTTTTT.

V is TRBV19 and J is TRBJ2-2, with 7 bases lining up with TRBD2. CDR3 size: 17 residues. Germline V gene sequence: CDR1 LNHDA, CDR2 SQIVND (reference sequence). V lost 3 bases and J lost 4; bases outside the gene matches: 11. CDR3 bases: TGTGCCAGTAGTATTGTGAGCGGCCTAGCGGTCACCGGGGAGCTGTTTTTT. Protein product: CASSIVSGLAVTGELFF.

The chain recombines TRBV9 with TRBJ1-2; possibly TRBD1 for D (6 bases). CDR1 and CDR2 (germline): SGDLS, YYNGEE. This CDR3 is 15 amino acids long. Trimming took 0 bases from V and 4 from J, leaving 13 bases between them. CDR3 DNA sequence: TGTGCCAGCAGCGTAGGGTACGGGGGGGCCTATGGCTACACCTTC. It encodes CASSVGYGGAYGYTF.